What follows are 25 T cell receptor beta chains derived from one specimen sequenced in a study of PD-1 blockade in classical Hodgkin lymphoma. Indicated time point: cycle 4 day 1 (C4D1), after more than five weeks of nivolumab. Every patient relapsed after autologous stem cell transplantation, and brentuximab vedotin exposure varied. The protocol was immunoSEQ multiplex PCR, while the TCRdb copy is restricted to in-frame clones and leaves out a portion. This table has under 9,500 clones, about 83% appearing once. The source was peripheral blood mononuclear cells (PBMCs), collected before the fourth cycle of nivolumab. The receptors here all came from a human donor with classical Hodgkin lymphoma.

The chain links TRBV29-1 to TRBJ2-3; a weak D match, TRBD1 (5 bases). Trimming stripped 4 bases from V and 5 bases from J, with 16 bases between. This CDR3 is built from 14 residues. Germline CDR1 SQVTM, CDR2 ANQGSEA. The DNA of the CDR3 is TGCAGCGTTGCCCCCAAAGGGGCGAGAGATACGCAGTATTTT. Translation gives CSVAPKGARDTQYF.

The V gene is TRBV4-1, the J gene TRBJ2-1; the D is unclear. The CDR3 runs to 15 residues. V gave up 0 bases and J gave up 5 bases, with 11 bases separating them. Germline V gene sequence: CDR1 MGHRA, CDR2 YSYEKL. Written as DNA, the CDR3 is TGCGCCAGCAGCCAAGACCGGCCCTCGAACAATGAGCAGTTCTTC. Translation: CASSQDRPSNNEQFF.

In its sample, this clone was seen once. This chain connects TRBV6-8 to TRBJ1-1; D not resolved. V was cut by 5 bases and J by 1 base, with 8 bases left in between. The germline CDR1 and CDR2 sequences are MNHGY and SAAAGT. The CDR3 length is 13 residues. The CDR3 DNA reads TGTGCCAGCAGTGGGCTTTGGAACACTGAAGCTTTCTTT. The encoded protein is CASSGLWNTEAFF.

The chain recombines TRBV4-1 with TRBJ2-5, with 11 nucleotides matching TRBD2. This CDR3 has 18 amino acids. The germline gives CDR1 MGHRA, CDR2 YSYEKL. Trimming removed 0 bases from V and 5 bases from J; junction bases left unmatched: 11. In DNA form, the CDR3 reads TGCGCCAGCAGCCAAGACCCCGGGGTAGCGGGGGGGCGCGAGACCCAGTACTTC. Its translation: CASSQDPGVAGGRETQYF.

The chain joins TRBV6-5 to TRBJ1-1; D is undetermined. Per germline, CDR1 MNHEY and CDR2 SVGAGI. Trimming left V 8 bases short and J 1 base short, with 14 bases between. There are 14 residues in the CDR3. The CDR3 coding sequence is TGTGCCAGCGTAAGACGTGGCACGAACACTGAAGCTTTCTTT. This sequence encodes CASVRRGTNTEAFF.

Written as DNA, the CDR3 is TGTGCCAGCAGCTTAGAAGGTTTCTATGGCTACACCTTC. It specifies CASSLEGFYGYTF. The rearrangement joins TRBV7-2 to TRBJ1-2; D is unresolved. V was clipped by 1 base and J by 4 bases, with 7 bases between them. Germline CDR1 is SGHTA and CDR2 is FQGNSA. CDR3 size: 13 residues.

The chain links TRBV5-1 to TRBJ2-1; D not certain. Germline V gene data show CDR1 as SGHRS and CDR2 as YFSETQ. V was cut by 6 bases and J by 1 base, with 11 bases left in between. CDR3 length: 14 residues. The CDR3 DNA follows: TGCGCCAGCACGGTCGAGCTTTCCTACAATGAGCAGTTCTTC. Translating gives CASTVELSYNEQFF.

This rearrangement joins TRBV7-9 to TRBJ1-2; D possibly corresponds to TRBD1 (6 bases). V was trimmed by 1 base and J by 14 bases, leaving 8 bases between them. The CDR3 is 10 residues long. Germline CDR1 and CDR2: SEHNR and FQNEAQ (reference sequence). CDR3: CASSLGGQTF. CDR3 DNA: TGTGCCAGCAGCTTAGGAGGACAGACCTTC.

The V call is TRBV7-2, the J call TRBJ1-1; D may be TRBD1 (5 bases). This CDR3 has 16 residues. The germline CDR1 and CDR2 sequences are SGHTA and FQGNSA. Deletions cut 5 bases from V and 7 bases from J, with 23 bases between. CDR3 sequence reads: CASSPRRGGGRHEAFF. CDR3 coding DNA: TGTGCCAGCAGCCCTAGACGTGGGGGTGGCCGCCATGAAGCTTTCTTT.

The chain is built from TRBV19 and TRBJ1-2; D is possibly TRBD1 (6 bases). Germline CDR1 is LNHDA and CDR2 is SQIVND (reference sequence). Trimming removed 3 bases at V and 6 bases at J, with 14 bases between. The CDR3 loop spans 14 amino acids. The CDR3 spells CASSIGGGGDGYTF. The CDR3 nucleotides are TGTGCCAGTAGTATTGGGGGAGGGGGTGATGGCTACACCTTC.

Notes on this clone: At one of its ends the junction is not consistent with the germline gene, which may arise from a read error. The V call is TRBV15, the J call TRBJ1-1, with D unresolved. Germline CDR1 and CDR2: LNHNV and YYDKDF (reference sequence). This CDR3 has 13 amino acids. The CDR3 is CATRRGPDTEAFF. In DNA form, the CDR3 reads TGTGCCACCAGGAGAGGACCTGACACTGAAGCTTTCTTT.

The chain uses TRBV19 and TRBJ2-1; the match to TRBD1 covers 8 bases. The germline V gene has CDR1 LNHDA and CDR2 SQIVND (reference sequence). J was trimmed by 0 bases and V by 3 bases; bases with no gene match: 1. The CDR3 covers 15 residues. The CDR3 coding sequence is TGTGCCAGTAGTATCACAGGGGGCTCCTACAATGAGCAGTTCTTC. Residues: CASSITGGSYNEQFF.

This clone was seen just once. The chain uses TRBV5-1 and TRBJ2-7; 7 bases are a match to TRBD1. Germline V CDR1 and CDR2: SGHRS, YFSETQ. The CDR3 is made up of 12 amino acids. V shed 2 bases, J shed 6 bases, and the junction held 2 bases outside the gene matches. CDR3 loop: CASSLQGREQYF. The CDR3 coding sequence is TGCGCCAGCAGCTTACAGGGGCGCGAGCAGTACTTC.

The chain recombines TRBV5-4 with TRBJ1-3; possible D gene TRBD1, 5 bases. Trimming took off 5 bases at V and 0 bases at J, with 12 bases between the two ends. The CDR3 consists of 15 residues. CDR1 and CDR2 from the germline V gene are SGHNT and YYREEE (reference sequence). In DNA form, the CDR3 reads TGTGCCAGCAGGGCTGACAGAGACTCTGGAAACACCATATATTTT. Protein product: CASRADRDSGNTIYF.

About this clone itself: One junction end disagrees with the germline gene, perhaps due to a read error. The CDR3: CASSPGTSGTDTQYF. DNA of the CDR3: TGTGCTAGCAGCCCCGGGACTAGCGGCACAGATACGCAGTATTTT. V usage is TRBV7-7 and J usage is TRBJ2-3; 10 nucleotides match TRBD2. Germline V gene data show CDR1 as SSHAT and CDR2 as FNYEAQ (reference sequence). The CDR3 spans 15 residues.

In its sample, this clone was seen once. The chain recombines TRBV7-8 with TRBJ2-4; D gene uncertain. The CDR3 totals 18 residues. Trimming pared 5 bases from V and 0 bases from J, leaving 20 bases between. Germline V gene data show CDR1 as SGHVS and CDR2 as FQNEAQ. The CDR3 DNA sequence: TGTGCCAGCAGCCCACATTACCTCGGGTTATTAGCCAAAAACATTCAGTACTTC. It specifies CASSPHYLGLLAKNIQYF.

Written as DNA, the CDR3 is TGTGCCAGCAGTTACTCGGGGGGTTGGGGCACTGAAGCTTTCTTT. Its protein product is CASSYSGGWGTEAFF. V gene TRBV6-5 combines with J gene TRBJ1-1, with a tentative D call TRBD1 (5 bases). Per germline, CDR1 MNHEY and CDR2 SVGAGI. Trimming shortened V by 0 bases and J by 4 bases, and 12 bases separated the two germline ends. The CDR3 covers 15 residues.

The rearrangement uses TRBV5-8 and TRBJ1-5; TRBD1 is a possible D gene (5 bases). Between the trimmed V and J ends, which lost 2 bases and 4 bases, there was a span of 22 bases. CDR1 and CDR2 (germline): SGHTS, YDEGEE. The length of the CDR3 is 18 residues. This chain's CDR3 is CASSLARGVGIGNQPQHF. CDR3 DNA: TGTGCCAGCAGCTTAGCCAGAGGGGTAGGCATAGGAAATCAGCCCCAGCATTTT.

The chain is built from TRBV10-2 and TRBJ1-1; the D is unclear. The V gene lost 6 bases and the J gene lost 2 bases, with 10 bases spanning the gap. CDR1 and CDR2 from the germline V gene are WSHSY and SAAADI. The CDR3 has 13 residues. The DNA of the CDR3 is TGCGCCAGCAGAAAGAACGTCAACACTGAAGCTTTCTTT. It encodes CASRKNVNTEAFF.

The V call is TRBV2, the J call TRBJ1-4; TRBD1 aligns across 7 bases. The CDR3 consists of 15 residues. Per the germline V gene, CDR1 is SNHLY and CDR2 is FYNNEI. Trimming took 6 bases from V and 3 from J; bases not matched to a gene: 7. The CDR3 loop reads CASRIRDRANEKLFF. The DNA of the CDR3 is TGTGCCAGCAGGATTAGGGACAGAGCTAATGAAAAACTGTTTTTT.

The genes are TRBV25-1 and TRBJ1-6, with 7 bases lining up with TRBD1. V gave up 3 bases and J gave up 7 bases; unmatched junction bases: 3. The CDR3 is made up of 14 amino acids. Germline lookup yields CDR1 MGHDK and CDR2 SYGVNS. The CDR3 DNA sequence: TGTGCCAGCAGTGAGCCAGGGGGGAATTCACCCCTCCACTTT. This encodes CASSEPGGNSPLHF.

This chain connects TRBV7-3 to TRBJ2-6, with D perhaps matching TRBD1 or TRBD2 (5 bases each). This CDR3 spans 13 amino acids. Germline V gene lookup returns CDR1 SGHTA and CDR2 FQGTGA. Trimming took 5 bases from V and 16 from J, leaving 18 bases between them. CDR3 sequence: CASSAGWGQRLTF. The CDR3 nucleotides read TGTGCCAGCAGCGCGGGCTGGGGCCAACGTCTGACTTTC.

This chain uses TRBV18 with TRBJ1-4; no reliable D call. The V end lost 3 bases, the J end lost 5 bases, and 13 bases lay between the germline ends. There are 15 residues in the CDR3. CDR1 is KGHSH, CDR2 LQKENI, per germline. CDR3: CASSPGRGSNEKLFF. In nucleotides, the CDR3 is TGTGCCAGCTCACCTGGGCGGGGTTCCAATGAAAAACTGTTTTTT.

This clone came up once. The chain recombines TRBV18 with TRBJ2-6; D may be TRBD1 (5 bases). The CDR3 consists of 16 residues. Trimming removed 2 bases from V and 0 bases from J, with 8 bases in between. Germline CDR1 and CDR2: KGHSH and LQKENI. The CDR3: CASSPDRLSGANVLTF. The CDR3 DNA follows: TGTGCCAGCTCACCAGACAGACTCTCTGGGGCCAACGTCCTGACTTTC.

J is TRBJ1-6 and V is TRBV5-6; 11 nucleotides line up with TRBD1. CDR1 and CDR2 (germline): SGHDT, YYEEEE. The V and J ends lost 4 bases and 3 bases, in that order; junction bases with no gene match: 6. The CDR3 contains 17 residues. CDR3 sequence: CASSPRTGGLYNSPLHF. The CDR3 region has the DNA TGTGCCAGCAGCCCCCGGACAGGGGGCCTCTATAATTCACCCCTCCACTTT.